The 30 T cell receptor beta chains below all came from one sample that was sequenced in a study of neurological immune-mediated disorders. TCRdb recomputed calls from the 5' RACE reads with MiXCR, one row per CDR3 protein. This sample has about 80,000 distinct CDR3 sequences; approximately 5.8% occur once, and the top ten carry 7.9%. Regarding time point: longitudinal time-point 2. Source material: PBMCs. These receptors originate from an older woman with multiple sclerosis.

This clonotype was picked up many times. The chain uses TRBV5-6 and TRBJ2-3; TRBD1 agrees at 9 bases. The J segment lost 7 bases and the V segment lost 4 bases, leaving 7 bases of the junction unmatched. CDR3 length equals 14 residues. The germline CDR1 and CDR2 sequences are SGHDT and YYEEEE. CDR3 nucleotides: TGTGCCAGCAGCCCCCGGGACAGGGAATATACGCAGTATTTT. Translated, it gives CASSPRDREYTQYF.

This clonotype was counted at least ten times. The chain has TRBV6-5 and TRBJ1-1, with 8 nucleotides matching TRBD1. Germline assignment: CDR1 MNHEY and CDR2 SVGAGI. The CDR3 loop spans 14 amino acids. The junction had 3 bases not matched to a gene; V was cut back by 2 bases and J by 4 bases. CDR3 sequence (DNA): TGTGCCAGCAGTTACCACAGGGGGGGCACTGAAGCTTTCTTT. Its protein product is CASSYHRGGTEAFF.

This clonotype was seen repeatedly, ten times or more. At one end, the junction sequence differs from germline, possibly due to a read error. The chain employs TRBV7-6 and TRBJ2-3; D gene ambiguous. Per germline, CDR1 SGHVS and CDR2 FNYEAQ. The CDR3 has 15 residues. DNA for the CDR3: TGTGCCAGCAGTTTAGAGGTCTTGGGTACAGATACGCAGTATTTT. It codes for CASSLEVLGTDTQYF.

This clonotype was picked up many times. V and J are TRBV10-3 and TRBJ2-1; D tentatively fits TRBD1 or TRBD2 (5 bases each). Germline CDR1 is ENHRY and CDR2 is SYGVKD. Trimming shortened V by 7 bases and J by 0 bases, and 7 bases separated the two germline ends. The CDR3 sequence is 13 residues long. The CDR3 loop is CAIKGSSYNEQFF. In nucleotides, the CDR3 is TGTGCCATCAAGGGGAGCTCCTACAATGAGCAGTTCTTC.

This clonotype was seen at least ten times. The chain joins TRBV5-1 to TRBJ2-3; 11 nucleotides line up with TRBD1. This CDR3 has 14 amino acids. The V gene end was trimmed by 4 bases and the J gene end by 5 bases; junction bases not matched to a gene: 3. CDR1 is SGHRS and CDR2 is YFSETQ in the germline V gene. The CDR3 DNA reads TGCGCCAGCAGCGAGGGACAGGGGGAAGATACGCAGTATTTT. Protein product: CASSEGQGEDTQYF.

In its sample, this clonotype was seen many times. V usage is TRBV5-1 and J usage is TRBJ2-1; the match to TRBD2 covers 10 bases. CDR1 is SGHRS and CDR2 is YFSETQ in the germline V gene. Trimming took 4 bases from V and 6 from J; bases not matched to a gene: 13. The CDR3 extends over 17 amino acids. The CDR3 DNA reads as TGCGCCAGCAGCCCCGGGGTAGCGGGGGGCCTAGGCAATGAGCAGTTCTTC. This sequence encodes CASSPGVAGGLGNEQFF. Looking up the rest from reference TRBV5-1 and TRBJ2-1 gives the full variable domain: KAGVTQTPRYLIKTRGQQVTLSCSPISGHRSVSWYQQTPGQGLQFLFEYFSETQRNKGNFPGRFSGRQFSNSRSEMNVSTLELGDSALYLCASSPGVAGGLGNEQFFGPGTRLTVL.

This clonotype was counted at least ten times. This chain connects TRBV5-1 to TRBJ1-4; D perhaps matches TRBD1 (5 bases). The CDR3 runs to 15 residues. CDR1 SGHRS and CDR2 YFSETQ come from the germline V gene. The V end was cut by 6 bases, the J end by 6 bases, with 18 bases between. The CDR3 DNA reads TGCGCCAGCACCGACGGGGACGCCAGGCATGAAAAACTGTTTTTT. Translated: CASTDGDARHEKLFF.

This clonotype showed up many times. V gene TRBV7-6 combines with J gene TRBJ2-1, with a tentative D call TRBD2 (6 bases). Trimming removed 0 bases at V and 0 bases at J, with 9 bases between. The CDR3 totals 16 residues. CDR1 and CDR2 (germline): SGHVS, FNYEAQ. For the CDR3, the DNA is TGTGCCAGCAGCTTAGCGGCGGGGAGCTCCTACAATGAGCAGTTCTTC. This encodes CASSLAAGSSYNEQFF.

V usage is TRBV24-1 and J usage is TRBJ2-5, with D perhaps being TRBD1 or TRBD2 (6 bases each). Trimming shortened V by 3 bases and J by 4 bases, and 20 bases separated the two germline ends. The CDR3 runs 17 residues. Germline V gene lookup returns CDR1 KGHDR and CDR2 SFDVKD. CDR3 residues: CATSDALGGGPGETQYF. CDR3 nucleotide sequence: TGTGCCACCAGTGATGCCCTGGGGGGCGGCCCGGGAGAGACCCAGTACTTC.

This clonotype was counted ten times or more. This sequence joins TRBV7-2 and TRBJ2-1; D is unclear. V was trimmed by 5 bases and J by 2 bases, leaving 1 base between them. The germline V gene encodes CDR1 SGHTA and CDR2 FQGNSA. The CDR3 has 11 residues. The CDR3 nucleotides are TGTGCCAGCAGCGCCTACAATGAGCAGTTCTTC. Translation: CASSAYNEQFF.

This clonotype was observed at least ten times. The V gene is TRBV20-1, the J gene TRBJ1-2; TRBD1 agrees at 7 bases. CDR1 is DFQATT, CDR2 SNEGSKA, per germline (reference sequence). The CDR3 sequence is 18 residues long. With V trimmed by 0 bases and J by 5 bases, 18 bases remained unmatched. The CDR3 loop is CSAREDRTNRLTIYGYTF. The CDR3 DNA reads TGCAGTGCTAGAGAGGACAGGACGAACCGGCTCACCATTTATGGCTACACCTTC.

The chain links TRBV5-5 to TRBJ2-3, with 7 nucleotides matching TRBD1. Germline assignment: CDR1 SGHKS and CDR2 YYEKEE (reference sequence). The CDR3 runs to 16 residues. With 1 base clipped from V and 4 bases from J, the junction kept 9 bases outside the gene matches. The chain's CDR3 is CASSLSTGVGADTQYF. The CDR3 nucleotides read TGTGCCAGCAGCTTGTCCACAGGGGTCGGCGCAGATACGCAGTATTTT.

Of note for this clonotype: This may arise from a read error, as a much more abundant clone is one base away. The chain couples TRBV3-1 to TRBJ1-4; perhaps TRBD1 as D (6 bases). The CDR3 contains 15 residues. CDR1 and CDR2 (germline): LGHDT, YNNKEL (reference sequence). The DNA of the CDR3 is TGTTCCAGCAGCCACCCACAGGGAATAAATGAAAAACTGTTTTTT. Translation gives CSSSHPQGINEKLFF.

This clonotype occurred many times. The chain links TRBV7-9 to TRBJ1-2, with D unclear. This CDR3 spans 14 amino acids. The germline V gene has CDR1 SEHNR and CDR2 FQNEAQ (reference sequence). V lost 3 bases, J lost 2 bases, and 10 bases lay in between. CDR3 nucleotides: TGTGCCAGCAGCTTCAAGGGCCAGAACTATGGCTACACCTTC. This translates into CASSFKGQNYGYTF.

This clonotype has at least ten counts. J is TRBJ2-1 and V is TRBV6-4; 12 bases map to TRBD1. Germline V gene lookup returns CDR1 MRHNA and CDR2 SNTAGT. V lost 10 bases, J lost 9 bases, and 10 bases stayed unmatched. The CDR3 sequence is 14 residues long. The CDR3 DNA follows: TGTGCCACGGCCCGGGACAGGGGGCTAAGTGAGCAGTTCTTC. Translation gives CATARDRGLSEQFF.

This clonotype was seen ten or more times. The chain recombines TRBV29-1 with TRBJ2-1, with D tentatively TRBD2 (6 bases). Germline CDR1 reads SQVTM; CDR2 reads ANQGSEA. The V and J ends lost 7 bases and 8 bases respectively, with 9 bases between them. CDR3 length: 10 residues. CDR3 nucleotide sequence: TGCAGCGGGGGGGATTATGAGCAGTTCTTC. This encodes CSGGDYEQFF.

As to this clonotype: A clone one base away is much larger, so this may be a read error. The genes are TRBV7-9 and TRBJ1-1; tentatively, D is TRBD1 (6 bases). The germline V gene has CDR1 SEHNR and CDR2 FQNEAQ (reference sequence). Trimming took off 5 bases at V and 10 bases at J, with 14 bases between the two ends. There are 12 residues in the CDR3. The CDR3 reads CASSPDRWVAFF. CDR3 bases: TGTGCCAGCAGCCCAGACAGGTGGGTAGCTTTCTTT. The variable domain in full, completed from reference TRBV7-9 and TRBJ1-1, reads DTGVSQNPRHKITKRGQNVTFRCDPISEHNRLYWYRQTLGQGPEFLTYFQNEAQLEKSRLLSDRFSAERPKGSFSTLEIQRTEQGDSAMYLCASSPDRWVAFFGQGTRLTVV.

This clonotype was counted ten times or more. The chain uses TRBV5-6 and TRBJ1-1, with D possibly matching TRBD1 (5 bases). V was cut by 4 bases and J by 7 bases, with 14 bases left in between. CDR3 length: 13 residues. Germline V gene sequence: CDR1 SGHDT, CDR2 YYEEEE. The CDR3 DNA is TGTGCCAGCAGCGTCGTCGGGGCGGATGAAGCTTTCTTT. It translates to CASSVVGADEAFF.

This clonotype was recorded at least ten times. The chain carries TRBV20-1 and TRBJ2-1; the match to TRBD2 covers 8 bases. The germline gives CDR1 DFQATT, CDR2 SNEGSKA (reference sequence). Unmatched junction bases numbered 12, after V lost 4 bases and J lost 7 bases. The CDR3 has 15 residues. CDR3 amino acids: CSANRGGPPRNEQFF. Written as DNA, the CDR3 is TGCAGTGCTAATCGGGGGGGGCCACCTCGAAATGAGCAGTTCTTC.

This clonotype was counted many times. The J gene is TRBJ2-5, the V gene TRBV7-9; 9 bases align to TRBD1. J gave up 6 bases and V 2 bases, and 4 bases lay outside the gene matches. In germline, CDR1 is SEHNR, CDR2 FQNEAQ (reference sequence). This CDR3 has 14 amino acids. Written as DNA, the CDR3 is TGTGCCAGCAGCTTATCCGGACAGGGGAAGACCCAGTACTTC. Translating gives CASSLSGQGKTQYF.

This clonotype was seen ten or more times. The gene calls are TRBV29-1 and TRBJ2-5; unclear D gene. Germline CDR1 reads SQVTM; CDR2 reads ANQGSEA. The CDR3 is 13 amino acids. V was cut by 3 bases and J by 2 bases, with 10 bases left in between. Here the CDR3 DNA reads TGCAGCGTTGATGGGCAGCTTCAAGAGACCCAGTACTTC. Residues: CSVDGQLQETQYF.

This clonotype turned up a few times. This rearrangement joins TRBV11-2 to TRBJ2-5; D call uncertain. This CDR3 is built from 13 residues. The V end was cut by 2 bases, the J end by 5 bases, with 9 bases between. Germline V gene lookup returns CDR1 SGHAT and CDR2 FQNNGV. CDR3 in DNA: TGTGCCAGCAGCTTATGGAGAAGCGAGACCCAGTACTTC. Its protein product is CASSLWRSETQYF.

Points on this clonotype: Given a much more abundant clone one base away, this may be a read error. The genes are TRBV7-6 and TRBJ1-1, with a possible D match to TRBD1 (5 bases). The CDR3 extends over 15 amino acids. The V gene's germline CDR1 is SGHVS and CDR2 FNYEAQ. The CDR3: CARSLLSGGNTEAFF. CDR3 coding DNA: TGTGCCAGAAGCTTATTAAGCGGGGGGAACACTGAAGCTTTCTTT.

This clonotype was detected ten times or more. One end of the junction varies from germline; a read error may be responsible. The chain joins TRBV7-2 to TRBJ2-7; 11 bases match TRBD2. Germline V gene sequence: CDR1 SGHTA, CDR2 FQGNSA. This CDR3 contains 16 residues. The CDR3 spells CASSLDSGGVSYERYF. The CDR3 bases are TGTGCCAGCAGCTTAGATAGCGGGGGGGTCTCCTACGAGCGGTACTTC.

The table lists this clonotype with many counts. J is TRBJ1-6 and V is TRBV5-1; 8 bases are shared with TRBD1. This CDR3 comprises 15 residues. The V and J ends lost 4 bases and 8 bases, in that order; junction bases with no gene match: 8. Germline assignment: CDR1 SGHRS and CDR2 YFSETQ. CDR3 nucleotide sequence: TGCGCCAGCAGCCCGCGGACAGGGAAGGATTCACCCCTCCACTTT. Translation: CASSPRTGKDSPLHF.

This clonotype was recorded a few times. The rearrangement uses TRBV6-6 and TRBJ1-1; a possible D gene is TRBD1 (5 bases). Trimming shortened V by 2 bases and J by 6 bases, and 10 bases separated the two germline ends. The CDR3 is 13 amino acids. Per germline, CDR1 MNHNY and CDR2 SVGAGI (reference sequence). CDR3 DNA sequence: TGTGCCAGCAGTTACCCAGGGTTTGCTGAAGCTTTCTTT. Its translation is CASSYPGFAEAFF.

There are many counts of this clonotype. This sequence joins TRBV6-5 and TRBJ1-4; D gene ambiguous. Per the germline V gene, CDR1 is MNHEY and CDR2 is SVGAGI. This CDR3 comprises 15 residues. Deletions cut 2 bases from V and 5 bases from J, with 12 bases between. The CDR3 coding sequence is TGTGCCAGCAGTTACGCGGGTGTCCACAATGAAAAACTGTTTTTT. It encodes CASSYAGVHNEKLFF.

This clonotype was observed at least ten times. CDR3 DNA: TGTGCCAGCAGGAGGGGATATGAAGCTTTCTTT. It codes for CASRRGYEAFF. The chain joins TRBV6-4 to TRBJ1-1; possible D gene TRBD1, 5 bases. The germline V gene encodes CDR1 MRHNA and CDR2 SNTAGT. The CDR3 is 11 residues long. The V gene lost 6 bases and the J gene lost 7 bases, with 9 bases spanning the gap.

For this clonotype: This may be a read error: a much more frequent sequence differs by one nucleotide. V and J are TRBV20-1 and TRBJ1-5, with 11 bases identical to TRBD1. Germline V gene data show CDR1 as DFQATT and CDR2 as SNEGSKA (reference sequence). This CDR3 comprises 13 residues. CDR3 DNA sequence: TGCGGTGCTGGGGGACAGGGGGACCAGCCCCAGCATTTT. It specifies CGAGGQGDQPQHF.

At least ten counts were recorded for this clonotype. The rearrangement joins TRBV25-1 to TRBJ2-5; D is possibly TRBD2 (5 bases). CDR3 size: 15 residues. CDR1 is MGHDK and CDR2 is SYGVNS in the germline V gene. The V end was cut by 0 bases, the J end by 5 bases, with 13 bases between. CDR3 sequence reads: CASSEYGRGLETQYF. CDR3 in DNA: TGTGCCAGCAGTGAATACGGTCGGGGTTTGGAGACCCAGTACTTC.